A selection of T cell receptor beta chains follows, all from one sample in a study of identical twins. TCRdb re-analysed the 5' RACE reads in MiXCR, keeping a single row per CDR3 protein. This sample yields fewer than 250,000 distinct CDR3 sequences, of which around 7.6% are seen a single time; under 6.5% belongs to the top ten. These records were also assigned to another study, of yellow fever vaccine responses in identical twins.

The specimen sequenced was CD8+ T cells sorted from blood. The source of these receptors is a woman aged 18-29 years in good health. CDR3s include the opening cysteine and the closing phenylalanine or tryptophan. Fields, in order: J gene, D gene, V gene, clone size, CDR3 DNA, CDR3 protein. The D gene is left open where the match is weak. Not all rows give a size; the values are once, few, many and, for expanded clones, a class.

TRBJ2-5 | - | TRBV20-1 | - | TGCAGTGCTAGAGATCTGAGGGAATGGGGGTTAGACTTC | CSARDLREWGLDF
TRBJ1-1 | - | TRBV14 | - | TGTGCCAGCAGCCAAGCTTGGGGAAATGAAGCTTTCTTT | CASSQAWGNEAFF
TRBJ2-1 | - | TRBV2 | - | TGTGCCAGCAGTGTGTGGTTCACTTTGATAGGGGGTGAGCAGTTCTTC | CASSVWFTLIGGEQFF
TRBJ2-3 | TRBD1 | TRBV24-1 | - | TGTGCCACCAGTGACCGGACAGGGGGATTGGGAGATACGCAGTATTTT | CATSDRTGGLGDTQYF
TRBJ2-5 | - | TRBV24-1 | few | TGTGCCACCAGTGAGGTTGCGGGGAAACCTGGATCACAAGAGACCCAGTACTTC | CATSEVAGKPGSQETQYF
TRBJ1-6 | - | TRBV9 | many | TGTGCCAGCAGCGTAGAAGGTATACGGGACATTAATTCACCCCTCCACTTT | CASSVEGIRDINSPLHF
TRBJ2-3 | - | TRBV7-9 | few | TGTGCCAGCAGCCCAAGGGACTCCGCTAGCACAGATACGCAGTATTTT | CASSPRDSASTDTQYF
TRBJ2-1 | - | TRBV7-9 | few | TGTGCCAGCACCGAGAGTGGTGGGGACGGGGAGGAGCAGTTCTTC | CASTESGGDGEEQFF
TRBJ2-3 | TRBD1 | TRBV4-1 | many | TGCGCCAGCAGTCACGGACAGGGAAGACCAGATACGCAGTATTTT | CASSHGQGRPDTQYF
TRBJ2-1 | TRBD1 | TRBV2 | - | TGTGCCAGCAGTGAAGCCGGTTCGACAGGGGGCAATGAGCAGTTCTTC | CASSEAGSTGGNEQFF
TRBJ2-4 | TRBD2 | TRBV15 | few | TGTGCCACCAGCAGGGCAGCGGGGGGGCCCAAAAACATTCAGTACTTC | CATSRAAGGPKNIQYF
TRBJ2-5 | TRBD1 | TRBV24-1 | few | TGTGCCACCAGCACCGGGACAGGGGTTCCTCCACTGGAGACCCAGTACTTC | CATSTGTGVPPLETQYF
TRBJ2-3 | TRBD2 | TRBV4-2 | many | TGTGCCAGCAGCCAAGATCTAGCGGGAGGGCCAGATACGCAGTATTTT | CASSQDLAGGPDTQYF
TRBJ2-5 | - | TRBV29-1 | few | TGCAGCGTTGAAGATCTAGGCCAGGGGCAAGAGACCCAGTACTTC | CSVEDLGQGQETQYF
TRBJ1-1 | TRBD1 | TRBV27 | - | TGTGCCAGCAGTGGTACCACAGGGGGCACTGAAGCTTTCTTT | CASSGTTGGTEAFF
TRBJ2-3 | TRBD2 | TRBV9 | few | TGTGCCAGCAGCGCCTACGGGAGGGCATCCGATACGCAGTATTTT | CASSAYGRASDTQYF
TRBJ1-4 | - | TRBV25-1 | - | TGTGCCAGCAGTGAAGGACGGTACTCTAATGAAAAACTGTTTTTT | CASSEGRYSNEKLFF
TRBJ2-1 | - | TRBV12-3/TRBV12-4 | few | TGTGCCAGCGGGGGCGCACTCTACAATGAGCAGTTCTTC | CASGGALYNEQFF
TRBJ2-1 | TRBD1 | TRBV5-1 | many | TGCGCCAACAACCCGCTCTTCAGGGGGCCAGGGTTACTGCAGTTCTTC | CANNPLFRGPGLLQFF
TRBJ2-3 | - | TRBV10-3 | - | TGTGCCATCAGTGAGTCAACAGATACGCAGTATTTT | CAISESTDTQYF
TRBJ2-5 | - | TRBV10-3 | few | TGTGCCATCAGTGAGAAACCGTACCAAGAGACCCAGTACTTC | CAISEKPYQETQYF
TRBJ2-7 | - | TRBV20-1 | many | TGCAGTGCTAGGGGGGTTGGACAAGATTACGAGCAGTACTTC | CSARGVGQDYEQYF
TRBJ2-7 | TRBD2 | TRBV12-3/TRBV12-4 | few | TGTGCCAGCAGTTTTAGCGGGAGCTCCTACGAGCAGTACTTC | CASSFSGSSYEQYF
TRBJ2-1 | TRBD2 | TRBV4-1 | many | TGCGCCAGCAGCCAAGATGAGGTTAGCGGGAGAGATGAGCAGTTCTTC | CASSQDEVSGRDEQFF
TRBJ2-1 | TRBD2 | TRBV15 | - | TGTGCCACCAGCAGAGAGACGGGAGGGACCTACAATGAGCAGTTCTTC | CATSRETGGTYNEQFF
TRBJ2-3 | - | TRBV13 | few | TGTGCCAGCAGCTGCCGGGACAGCACAGATACGCAGTATTTT | CASSCRDSTDTQYF
TRBJ2-5 | - | TRBV9 | many | TGTGCCAGCAGCTCACTGACAGGATTGGAGACCCAGTACTTC | CASSSLTGLETQYF
TRBJ2-6 | - | TRBV9 | few | TGTGCCAGCAGCGTAAGCGGATTTGTCTCTGGGGCCAACGTCCTGACTTTC | CASSVSGFVSGANVLTF
TRBJ2-7 | - | TRBV12-3/TRBV12-4 | - | TGTGCCAGCAGTTCCCCAGGGGAAGAGCAGTACTTC | CASSSPGEEQYF
TRBJ1-2 | TRBD1 | TRBV29-1 | many | TGCAGCGTTGAGGTCCGGGACAGTAACTATGGCTACACCTTC | CSVEVRDSNYGYTF
TRBJ2-1 | - | TRBV5-1 | - | TGCGCCAGCAGCTTGGACGAGGCAACCTCGGGTTTCTTC | CASSLDEATSGFF
TRBJ2-6 | - | TRBV29-1 | - | TGCAGCGTTGGTCCCTCTGGGGCCAACGTCCTGACTTTC | CSVGPSGANVLTF
TRBJ2-1 | TRBD2 | TRBV9 | few | TGTGCCAGCACCTCAGCACCTAGCGGGTACAATGAGCAGTTCTTC | CASTSAPSGYNEQFF
TRBJ2-1 | - | TRBV20-1 | few | TGCAGTGCTAGAGACCCGGGACTGTGGGAGCAGTTCTTC | CSARDPGLWEQFF
TRBJ2-5 | - | TRBV5-6 | few | TGTGCCAGCAGCGCCGCCGGACTGATTAACACCCAGTACTTC | CASSAAGLINTQYF
TRBJ2-1 | TRBD2 | TRBV11-2 | few | TGTGCCAGCAGCTCCACTAGCGGGGGGGCCTGGGACAATGAGCAGTTCTTC | CASSSTSGGAWDNEQFF
TRBJ2-2 | TRBD1 | TRBV24-1 | few | TGTGCCACCTCGGGACAGGGGAGAGCCGGGGAGCTGTTTTTT | CATSGQGRAGELFF
TRBJ2-3 | - | TRBV9 | many | TGTGCCAGCAGCCTGGTGGGGCGACGCACAGATACGCAGTATTTT | CASSLVGRRTDTQYF